A selection of T cell receptor beta chains follows, all from one sample in a study of blood T cell repertoires in COVID-19. The repertoire was sequenced with immunoSEQ multiplex PCR; TCRdb's copy has only in-frame clones and lacks some. The top ten hold around 8% of the sample, which has about 110,000 clones, approximately 78% seen once. Material for sequencing was peripheral blood. Source of these receptors: a man between 65 and 85 years old with acute or convalescent COVID-19. Both conserved end residues are part of each CDR3. The D gene is left open where the match is weak. Not every row has a clone size; where given, it reads once, few, many or a size class.

d_call j_call v_call clone_size cdr3_aa cdr3_nt
NA TRBJ1-5 TRBV19 once CASTTGYYQPQHF TGTGCCAGTACTACAGGCTACTACCAGCCCCAGCATTTT
NA TRBJ2-2 TRBV6-5 NA CASSGLLGAGELFF TGTGCCAGCAGCGGCCTTCTAGGGGCCGGGGAGCTGTTTTTT
NA TRBJ1-6 TRBV5-6 NA CASSPNGRRSSYNSPLHF TGTGCCAGCAGCCCGAACGGAAGGAGGAGCTCCTATAATTCACCCCTCCACTTT
NA TRBJ2-2 TRBV5-4 NA CASSPSQGLGTGELFF TGTGCCAGCAGCCCGTCGCAGGGGCTCGGCACCGGGGAGCTGTTTTTT
TRBD1 TRBJ2-2 TRBV2 NA CASGTGVSHSTGELFF TGTGCCAGCGGGACAGGGGTGTCCCACAGCACCGGGGAGCTGTTTTTT
TRBD2 TRBJ2-1 TRBV5-1 NA CASSFIAGGYNEQFF TGCGCCAGCAGCTTCATAGCGGGAGGGTACAATGAGCAGTTCTTC
TRBD1 TRBJ2-7 TRBV6-4 NA CASSRSGDSTPYEQYF TGTGCCAGCAGCCGTTCTGGGGACAGTACCCCCTACGAGCAGTACTTC
TRBD2 TRBJ2-3 TRBV28 few CASSFSLGLADTQYF TGTGCCAGCAGTTTCTCCCTAGGACTAGCAGATACGCAGTATTTT
NA TRBJ1-1 TRBV6-1 once CASSEMAAANTEAFF TGTGCCAGCAGTGAAATGGCGGCGGCGAACACTGAAGCTTTCTTT
TRBD1 TRBJ2-3 TRBV28 NA CASPPPRQGVGTDTQYF TGTGCCAGCCCCCCACCTCGACAGGGGGTGGGCACAGATACGCAGTATTTT
NA TRBJ2-7 TRBV30 NA CAWSVGGQSYEQYF TGTGCCTGGAGTGTGGGCGGGCAGTCCTACGAGCAGTACTTC
NA TRBJ2-5 TRBV30 NA CAWSQGETQYF TGTGCCTGGTCCCAGGGGGAGACCCAGTACTTC
NA TRBJ1-4 TRBV11-2 NA CASTRQALGEKLFF TGTGCCAGCACCAGACAGGCCCTTGGGGAAAAACTGTTTTTT
NA TRBJ1-2 TRBV29-1 few CSVRLDRSYYGYTF TGCAGCGTCCGCCTGGACAGAAGTTATTATGGCTACACCTTC
NA TRBJ1-2 TRBV4-1 NA CASSQDYRELYGYTF TGCGCCAGCAGCCAAGACTACCGGGAATTATATGGCTACACCTTC
TRBD1 TRBJ2-7 TRBV5-1 NA CASSLNGQGAGYEQYF TGCGCCAGCAGCCTAAATGGACAGGGGGCGGGCTACGAGCAGTACTTC
TRBD1 TRBJ2-3 TRBV7-9 NA CASSVGDRADTQYF TGTGCCAGCAGCGTCGGGGACAGGGCAGATACGCAGTATTTT
NA TRBJ2-7 TRBV28 NA CASSQGKGTNSYEQYF TGTGCCAGCAGCCAGGGCAAGGGCACGAACTCCTACGAGCAGTACTTC
TRBD1 TRBJ1-1 TRBV5-1 NA CASSRGTGDISEAFF TGCGCCAGCAGTCGGGGAACAGGGGATATATCTGAAGCTTTCTTT
NA TRBJ2-6 TRBV29-1 NA CSVGQRSGANVLTF TGCAGCGTTGGACAGCGCTCTGGGGCCAACGTCCTGACTTTC